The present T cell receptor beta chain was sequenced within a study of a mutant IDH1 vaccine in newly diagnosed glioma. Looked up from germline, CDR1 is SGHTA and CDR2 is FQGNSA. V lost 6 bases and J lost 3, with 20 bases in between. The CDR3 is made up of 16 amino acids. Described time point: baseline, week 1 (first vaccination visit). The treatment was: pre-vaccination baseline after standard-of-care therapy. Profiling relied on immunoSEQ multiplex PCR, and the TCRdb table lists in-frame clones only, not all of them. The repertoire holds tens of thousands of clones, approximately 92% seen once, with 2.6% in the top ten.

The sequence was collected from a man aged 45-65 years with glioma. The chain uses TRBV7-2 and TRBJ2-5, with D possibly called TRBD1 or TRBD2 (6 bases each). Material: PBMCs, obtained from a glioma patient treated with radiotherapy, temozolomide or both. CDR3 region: CASSYLRRDKKETQYF. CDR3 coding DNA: TGTGCCAGCAGTTACCTTCGGCGGGACAAGAAAGAGACCCAGTACTTC.